The clone carrying this TCR beta chain was detected a few times. V was pared by 0 bases and J by 5 bases, with 13 bases between. Germline V gene sequence: CDR1 GTSNPN, CDR2 SVGIG (reference sequence). The CDR3 is 14 amino acids. This entry is derived from a study of blood T cell repertoires in COVID-19. In the source study's methods: Researchers report that nucleated cell counts were estimated from reference gene primer amplification. The assay was immunoSEQ multiplex PCR, and TCRdb's table has in-frame clones only and misses some. V, J and clone size are taken as reported in that table, and D and trimming were inferred from the DNA itself. The repertoire holds about 200,000 clones, with around 90% as singletons.

V and J are TRBV30 and TRBJ1-2, with TRBD1 as a possible D gene (6 bases). The sequencing sample was made of peripheral blood. This TCR came from a man aged 35-49 years with acute or convalescent COVID-19. The CDR3 nucleotides read TGTGCCTGGAGTGTACTACAGGGTGGGTATGGCTACACCTTC. Amino acid sequence: CAWSVLQGGYGYTF. Looking up the rest from reference TRBV30 and TRBJ1-2 gives the full variable domain: SQTIHQWPATLVQPVGSPLSLECTVEGTSNPNLYWYRQAAGRGLQLLFYSVGIGQISSEVPQNLSASRPQDRQFILSSKKLLLSDSGFYLCAWSVLQGGYGYTFGSGTRLTVV.